The 15 T cell receptor beta chains below come from one sample, sequenced in a study of vaccination effects on CD4 cells after COVID-19. Clones were read by immunoSEQ multiplex PCR, and TCRdb kept only the in-frame ones, dropping some. The data show some 28,000 clones, roughly 60% seen once. Subsequent to roughly 9 days of culture, CD4+ T cells were isolated. No cognate antigen is known for these TCRs. Sequenced here: CD4+ T cells from PBMCs cultured without peptide, sampled before COVID-19 vaccination. Receptors were obtained from a human donor who received a COVID-19 vaccine.

V usage is TRBV19 and J usage is TRBJ2-6; TRBD1 matches 8 bases. The CDR3 has 19 residues. Germline V CDR1 and CDR2: LNHDA, SQIVND (reference sequence). V lost 1 base, J lost 0 bases, and 8 bases stayed unmatched. CDR3 residues: CASSIGARTGSSGANVLTF. CDR3 nucleotide sequence: TGTGCCAGTAGTATAGGAGCTCGGACAGGGAGCTCTGGGGCCAACGTCCTGACTTTC.

This clone was recorded a few times. This chain uses TRBV4-2 with TRBJ1-4; 7 bases fit TRBD1. The CDR3 extends over 18 amino acids. V lost 1 base, J lost 4 bases, and 12 bases stayed unmatched. Germline V gene sequence: CDR1 LGHNA, CDR2 YNFKEQ. CDR3 DNA sequence: TGTGCCAGCAGCCAAGTGGACAAGACAGGGATGAGTAATGAAAAACTGTTTTTT. Protein sequence: CASSQVDKTGMSNEKLFF.

The chain links TRBV6-5 to TRBJ2-7; D is perhaps TRBD1 (5 bases). V gave up 8 bases and J gave up 6 bases, with 14 bases separating them. CDR3 size: 12 residues. CDR1 is MNHEY and CDR2 is SVGAGI in the germline V gene. CDR3: CASGWGPTEQYF. The CDR3 DNA sequence: TGTGCCAGCGGCTGGGGCCCCACCGAGCAGTACTTC.

This clone was observed a single time. V gene TRBV12-3 or TRBV12-4 combines with J gene TRBJ2-5; D remains ambiguous. CDR3 length equals 12 residues. Trimming took 0 bases from V and 13 from J, leaving 12 bases between them. DNA of the CDR3: TGTGCCAGCAGTTTAGCCAGGAGCCGCTGGTACTTC. It yields the protein CASSLARSRWYF.

This chain joins TRBV6-6 and TRBJ1-2, with 7 positions matching TRBD1. Germline V gene data show CDR1 as MNHNY and CDR2 as SVGAGI (reference sequence). V was pared by 5 bases and J by 2 bases, with 5 bases of the junction left unmatched. The CDR3 sequence is 14 residues long. The CDR3 nucleotides are TGTGCCAGCAGTCCCCTGACAGGGAACTATGGCTACACCTTC. Its protein product is CASSPLTGNYGYTF.

This clone has just a few counts. V and J are TRBV10-3 and TRBJ2-3; perhaps TRBD1 as D (5 bases). The ends were cut back, 7 bases at V and 2 bases at J, with 10 bases in the middle. From germline, CDR1 is ENHRY and CDR2 SYGVKD. There are 13 residues in the CDR3. The CDR3 is CAITSTDTDTQYF. In DNA, the CDR3 is TGTGCCATCACCTCGACAGACACAGATACGCAGTATTTT.

This clone was counted a single time. This chain links TRBV18 with TRBJ2-7, with a weak D call TRBD1 (6 bases). Looked up from germline, CDR1 is KGHSH and CDR2 is LQKENI. Trimming left V 8 bases short and J 0 bases short, with 11 bases between. This CDR3 has 13 residues. The CDR3 DNA reads TGTGCCAGCGCTCAGGGGTCCTCCTACGAGCAGTACTTC. Translating gives CASAQGSSYEQYF.

This chain uses TRBV6-5 with TRBJ2-1, with 8 nucleotides matching TRBD2. Germline values: CDR1 MNHEY, CDR2 SVGAGI. The V gene end was trimmed by 4 bases and the J gene end by 15 bases; junction bases not matched to a gene: 5. This CDR3 is built from 11 residues. This CDR3 is CASSFGGALFF. The CDR3 DNA follows: TGTGCCAGCAGTTTCGGGGGGGCCCTGTTCTTC.

This clone was found a few times. The chain employs TRBV18 and TRBJ1-4; D unclear. The germline V gene encodes CDR1 KGHSH and CDR2 LQKENI. Trimming took off 1 base at V and 8 bases at J, with 11 bases between the two ends. The CDR3 is 14 amino acids. Written as DNA, the CDR3 is TGTGCCAGCTCACCACGTCAGAATCTAGAAAAACTGTTTTTT. Protein sequence: CASSPRQNLEKLFF.

The genes are TRBV6-4 and TRBJ2-3, with 7 positions matching TRBD1. Germline trimming cut 6 bases from V and 3 bases from J; bases unmatched to any gene: 6. From germline, CDR1 is MRHNA and CDR2 SNTAGT. The CDR3 length is 14 residues. The CDR3 region is CASRLDRQTDTQYF. In DNA form, the CDR3 reads TGTGCCAGCAGACTGGACAGGCAAACAGATACGCAGTATTTT.

V is TRBV5-6 and J is TRBJ2-2; 11 nucleotides align to TRBD2. The CDR3 contains 19 residues. CDR1 and CDR2 (germline): SGHDT, YYEEEE. V trimming: 2 bases; J trimming: 6 bases; junction bases outside the gene matches: 15. The DNA of the CDR3 is TGTGCCAGCAGCTTAATAGCGGGAGGGCCATCAGTAGGAGCCGGGGAGCTGTTTTTT. This sequence encodes CASSLIAGGPSVGAGELFF.

The chain employs TRBV7-9 and TRBJ1-6; 8 bases fit TRBD1. V was pared by 5 bases and J by 14 bases, with 14 bases of the junction left unmatched. In germline, CDR1 is SEHNR, CDR2 FQNEAQ (reference sequence). This CDR3 comprises 15 residues. The DNA of the CDR3 is TGTGCCAGCAGCACCGGGACAGGTGGGGCGGGGGCCCTCCACTTT. Its translation is CASSTGTGGAGALHF.

The V and J genes are TRBV12-3 or TRBV12-4 and TRBJ1-2; D unclear. The ends were cut back, 5 bases at V and 8 bases at J, with 15 bases in the middle. The CDR3 is made up of 13 amino acids. The CDR3 DNA follows: TGTGCCAGCAGTCCCGTGGGAGGTTTGGGCTACACCTTC. Translation gives CASSPVGGLGYTF.

This clone was counted between two and nine times. The chain combines TRBV25-1 with TRBJ1-2; TRBD1 matches 8 bases. The CDR3 has 14 amino acids. Germline loops: CDR1 MGHDK, CDR2 SYGVNS. V dropped 7 bases and J dropped 7; count of bases not matched to a gene: 11. CDR3 sequence: CASKHFGQGSGYTF. CDR3 in DNA: TGTGCCAGCAAACACTTTGGACAGGGATCTGGCTACACCTTC.

Only a few counts were recorded for this clone. V gene TRBV19 combines with J gene TRBJ1-5, with no clear D. V shed 3 bases and J shed 7 bases, with 7 bases lying between them. The CDR3 totals 12 residues. Germline CDR1 reads LNHDA; CDR2 reads SQIVND (reference sequence). The CDR3 DNA reads as TGTGCCAGTAGTATGGGTGGGCAGCCCCAGCATTTT. The encoded protein is CASSMGGQPQHF.